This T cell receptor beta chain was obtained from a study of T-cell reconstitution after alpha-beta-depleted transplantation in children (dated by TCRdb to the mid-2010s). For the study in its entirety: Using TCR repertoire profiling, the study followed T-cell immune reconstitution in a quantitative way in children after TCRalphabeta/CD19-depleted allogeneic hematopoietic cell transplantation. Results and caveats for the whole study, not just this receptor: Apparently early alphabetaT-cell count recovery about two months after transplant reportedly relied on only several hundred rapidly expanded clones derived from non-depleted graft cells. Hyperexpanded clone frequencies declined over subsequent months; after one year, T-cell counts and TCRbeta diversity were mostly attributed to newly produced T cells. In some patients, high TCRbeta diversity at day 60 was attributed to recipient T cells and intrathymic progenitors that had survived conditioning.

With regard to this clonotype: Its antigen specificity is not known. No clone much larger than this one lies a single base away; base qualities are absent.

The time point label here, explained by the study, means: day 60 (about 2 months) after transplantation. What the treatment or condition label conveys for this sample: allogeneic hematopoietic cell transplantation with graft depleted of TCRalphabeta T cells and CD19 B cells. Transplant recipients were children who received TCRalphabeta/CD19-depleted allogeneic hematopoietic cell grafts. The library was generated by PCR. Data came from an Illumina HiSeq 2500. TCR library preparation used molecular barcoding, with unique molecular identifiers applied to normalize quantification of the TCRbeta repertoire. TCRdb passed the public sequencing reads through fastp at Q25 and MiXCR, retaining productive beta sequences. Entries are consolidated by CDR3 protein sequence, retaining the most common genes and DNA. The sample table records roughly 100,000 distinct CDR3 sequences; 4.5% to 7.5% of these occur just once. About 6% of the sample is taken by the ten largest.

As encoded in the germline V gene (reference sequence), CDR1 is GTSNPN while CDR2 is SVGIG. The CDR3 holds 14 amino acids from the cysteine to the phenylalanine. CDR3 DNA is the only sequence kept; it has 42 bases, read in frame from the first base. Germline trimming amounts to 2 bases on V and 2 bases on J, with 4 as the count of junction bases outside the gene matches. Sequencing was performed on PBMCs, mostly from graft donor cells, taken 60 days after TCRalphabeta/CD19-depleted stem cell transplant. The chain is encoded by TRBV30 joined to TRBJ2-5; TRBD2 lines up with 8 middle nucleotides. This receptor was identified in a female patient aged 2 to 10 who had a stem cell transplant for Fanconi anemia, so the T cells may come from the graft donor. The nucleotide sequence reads TGTGCCTGGAGTAAGCGGGAGTCACAAGAGACCCAGTACTTC. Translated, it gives CAWSKRESQETQYF.